This TCR beta chain originates from a study of T cell responses to AZD1222 COVID-19 vaccine. Study-wide points: No day 14 peak samples; only post-peak repertoires were characterized. Possibly, clonal diversity was underestimated; donors were largely white British and included more females. There were vaccine-associated CD4 TCRs across spike, dominant at 160-218 and 743-854. At baseline, seropositivity was found in only six or seven AZD1222 recipients.

Notes on this clone: Antigen specificity is unknown.

Using immunoSEQ multiplex PCR, the repertoire was profiled, and TCRdb retains in-frame clones only, with some absent. The sample lists about 200,000 clones; 80% to 95% were seen once. In germline, CDR1 is GTSNPN, CDR2 SVGIG (reference sequence). CDR3 size: 15 residues. Deletions cut 3 bases from V and 5 bases from J, with 17 bases between. The chain is built from TRBV30 and TRBJ2-4; maybe TRBD1 (6 bases). This specimen was peripheral blood, taken on day 0 of AZD1222 vaccination. The clonotype comes from an adult in good health. Here the CDR3 reads CAWSELGQTENIQYF. CDR3 nucleotide sequence: TGTGCCTGGAGCGAGCTTGGACAGACAGAAAACATTCAGTACTTC.